A selection of T cell receptor beta chains follows, all from one sample in a study of beta chain features in type 1 diabetes. Only in-frame clones appear in the TCRdb table, and some are missing; sequencing was by immunoSEQ multiplex PCR. The profile shows 200,000 to 250,000 clones, 7.5% to 10% of them singletons. The material sequenced was naive CD4+ T cells from blood. Receptors were obtained from a woman under 30 in good health. Each CDR3 is given with its conserved first and last residue. D genes are given only for firm matches. The size of a clone is reported for some rows only, either as once, few or many, or as a class for expanded clones.

D gene: -
CDR3 length: 14
J gene: TRBJ2-7
clone size: few
V gene: TRBV5-4
CDR3 protein: CASSLGAGVGEQYF
CDR3 DNA: TGTGCCAGCAGCTTGGGGGCAGGGGTGGGAGAGCAGTACTTC

D gene: -
CDR3 length: 11
J gene: TRBJ2-2
clone size: few
V gene: TRBV5-4
CDR3 protein: CASSIGGELFF
CDR3 DNA: TGTGCCAGCAGCATCGGCGGGGAGCTGTTTTTT

D gene: -
CDR3 length: 13
J gene: TRBJ2-1
clone size: -
V gene: TRBV30
CDR3 protein: CAWSSSLVFEQFF
CDR3 DNA: TGTGCCTGGAGTTCCTCTCTAGTTTTTGAGCAGTTCTTC

D gene: -
CDR3 length: 14
J gene: TRBJ1-5
clone size: few
V gene: TRBV19
CDR3 protein: CASSPQAKGQPQHF
CDR3 DNA: TGTGCCAGTAGCCCACAGGCTAAGGGCCAGCCCCAGCATTTT

D gene: -
CDR3 length: 13
J gene: TRBJ1-1
clone size: -
V gene: TRBV19
CDR3 protein: CASSMNRDTEAFF
CDR3 DNA: TGTGCCAGTAGTATGAACAGGGACACTGAAGCTTTCTTT

D gene: -
CDR3 length: 14
J gene: TRBJ2-5
clone size: -
V gene: TRBV7-6
CDR3 protein: CASSLGSGVETQYF
CDR3 DNA: TGTGCCAGCAGCTTAGGGTCGGGGGTGGAGACCCAGTACTTC

D gene: TRBD1
CDR3 length: 15
J gene: TRBJ2-1
clone size: few
V gene: TRBV5-1
CDR3 protein: CASNRDRGTYNEQFF
CDR3 DNA: TGCGCCAGCAACCGGGACAGGGGAACCTACAATGAGCAGTTCTTC

D gene: -
CDR3 length: 13
J gene: TRBJ2-5
clone size: -
V gene: TRBV9
CDR3 protein: CASSVASQETQYF
CDR3 DNA: TGTGCCAGCAGCGTAGCCAGCCAAGAGACCCAGTACTTC

D gene: -
CDR3 length: 14
J gene: TRBJ2-3
clone size: many
V gene: TRBV19
CDR3 protein: CASSNGDSTDTQYF
CDR3 DNA: TGTGCCAGTAGTAACGGGGATAGCACAGATACGCAGTATTTT

D gene: -
CDR3 length: 14
J gene: TRBJ1-5
clone size: -
V gene: TRBV27
CDR3 protein: CASSSLSSNQPQHF
CDR3 DNA: TGTGCCAGCAGTTCCCTCTCGTCCAATCAGCCCCAGCATTTT

D gene: -
CDR3 length: 15
J gene: TRBJ1-3
clone size: -
V gene: TRBV28
CDR3 protein: CASSTQGSSGNTIYF
CDR3 DNA: TGTGCCAGCAGTACTCAGGGTTCCTCTGGAAACACCATATATTTT

D gene: -
CDR3 length: 12
J gene: TRBJ1-2
clone size: -
V gene: TRBV27
CDR3 protein: CASRTTGRGYTF
CDR3 DNA: TGTGCCAGCAGGACTACAGGGCGAGGCTACACCTTC

D gene: TRBD1
CDR3 length: 15
J gene: TRBJ1-1
clone size: -
V gene: TRBV19
CDR3 protein: CASSLQGAPNTEAFF
CDR3 DNA: TGTGCCAGTAGTCTACAGGGGGCTCCGAACACTGAAGCTTTCTTT

D gene: TRBD1
CDR3 length: 17
J gene: TRBJ2-7
clone size: -
V gene: TRBV4-1
CDR3 protein: CASSQGPPGTVAYEQYF
CDR3 DNA: TGCGCCAGCAGCCAAGGCCCGCCCGGGACAGTTGCATACGAGCAGTACTTC

D gene: -
CDR3 length: 14
J gene: TRBJ1-5
clone size: few
V gene: TRBV6-5
CDR3 protein: CASSNRVSNQPQHF
CDR3 DNA: TGTGCCAGCAGTAACAGGGTTAGCAATCAGCCCCAGCATTTT

D gene: -
CDR3 length: 14
J gene: TRBJ2-4
clone size: few
V gene: TRBV2
CDR3 protein: CASIIRGEVDIQYF
CDR3 DNA: TGTGCCAGCATAATCAGAGGAGAGGTTGACATTCAGTACTTC

D gene: -
CDR3 length: 16
J gene: TRBJ2-1
clone size: few
V gene: TRBV19
CDR3 protein: CASSGSGVRSYNEQFF
CDR3 DNA: TGTGCCAGTAGTGGGAGTGGGGTCCGCTCCTACAATGAGCAGTTCTTC